This T cell receptor beta chain is from a study of T cell clonotyping in hematopoietic cell transplantation. Profiling relied on immunoSEQ multiplex PCR, and the TCRdb table lists in-frame clones only, not all of them. The sample lists about 19,000 clones; roughly 80% were seen once. The CDR3 is 15 residues long. V lost 2 bases and J lost 5; bases outside the gene matches: 7. Germline loops: CDR1 SGHTA, CDR2 FQGNSA. Time point reported: recipient sample about 28 days before transplant, after cytoreduction. The source of this sequence is a man aged 60-69 years with acute myeloid leukemia. Some clones in this sample may be carry-over from other donors' samples. The specimen was peripheral blood mononuclear cells, collected before stem cell transplant. The chain links TRBV7-2 to TRBJ1-2; the match to TRBD1 covers 8 bases. The CDR3 region is CASSLNAGGIYGYTF. CDR3 DNA sequence: TGTGCCAGCAGCTTAAACGCAGGGGGCATATATGGCTACACCTTC.